This entry is about one T cell receptor (beta chain). Its antigen is still unknown. Per-base qualities were not stored, and no clone one base away is much larger. Trimming removed 4 bases from V and 5 bases from J, leaving 15 bases between the germline ends. Sequences GTSNPN (CDR1) and SVGIG (CDR2) are obtained from the germline V gene (reference sequence). CDR3 length: 14 amino acids, cysteine to phenylalanine. This entry keeps only the CDR3 DNA: 42 bases, framed from base 1. Receptors were amplified or captured by the immunoSEQ multiplex PCR assay. TCRdb carries this immuneACCESS record with in-frame sequences only. Its versions omit some clonotypes, under half of them owing to an unresolved V gene in the studies checked, with the rest unexplained. This sample gives roughly 80,000 clones in total; 85% to 95% of them show up just once. The biggest ten clones account for about 0.4% of the sample. This specimen comes from a study of technical replicates of blood from a handful of donors (dated by TCRdb to between 2016 and 2019).

This TCR was recovered from a human donor in good health. Sequencing input: T cells isolated from PBMCs. This chain is built from TRBV30 and TRBJ2-1; TRBD2 could be the D gene, as 5 bases match. This receptor has the CDR3 CAWNIEGSHNEQFF. At the DNA level, the sequence is TGTGCCTGGAATATAGAGGGTTCCCACAATGAGCAGTTCTTC.